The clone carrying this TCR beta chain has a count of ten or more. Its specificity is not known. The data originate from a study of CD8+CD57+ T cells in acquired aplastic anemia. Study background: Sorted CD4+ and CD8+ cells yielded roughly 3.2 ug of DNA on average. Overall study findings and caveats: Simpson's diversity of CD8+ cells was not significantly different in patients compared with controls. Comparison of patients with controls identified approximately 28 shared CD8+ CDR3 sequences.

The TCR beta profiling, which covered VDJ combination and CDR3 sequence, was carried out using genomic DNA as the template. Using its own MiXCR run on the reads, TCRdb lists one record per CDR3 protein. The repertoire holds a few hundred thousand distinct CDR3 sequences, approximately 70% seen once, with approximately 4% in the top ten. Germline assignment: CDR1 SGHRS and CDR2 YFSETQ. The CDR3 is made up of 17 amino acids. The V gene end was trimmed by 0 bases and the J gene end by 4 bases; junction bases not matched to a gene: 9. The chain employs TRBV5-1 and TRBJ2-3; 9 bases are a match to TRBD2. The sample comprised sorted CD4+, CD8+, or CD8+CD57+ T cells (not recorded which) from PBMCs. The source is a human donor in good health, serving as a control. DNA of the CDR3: TGCGCCAGCAGCTTGGTAGCGGGGGCAAAAAGCCCAGATACGCAGTATTTT. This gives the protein CASSLVAGAKSPDTQYF.